Included here is one T cell receptor beta chain sequence, with context. Antigen: not known. CDR3 size: 13 residues. Trimming removed 5 bases at V and 6 bases at J, with 11 bases between. Germline-derived CDR1 and CDR2 are MNHEY and SMNVEV (reference sequence). TCRdb keeps only in-frame clones here, not all; method: immunoSEQ multiplex PCR. Here the sample spans approximately 91,000 clones, around four fifths being singletons. The record originates from a study of lymphopenia after photon versus proton radiotherapy. General study results and limits: Post-nadir diversity loss with photons came from oligoclonal expansion, particularly CD8+ Temra cells. Relative stability marked proton patients; photon patients lost diversity and naive cells.

The chain is built from TRBV27 and TRBJ2-1; D gene unclear. The receptor's source is a man aged 60 to 69 with pancreatic cancer. The sequencing here drew on peripheral blood, taken from a patient treated with proton-based radiotherapy. For the CDR3, the DNA is TGTGCCAGCAGTAACCACTGGGGCAATGAGCAGTTCTTC. Its translation: CASSNHWGNEQFF.